The 24 T cell receptor beta chains given below trace back to one sample, sequenced in a study of OX40 agonist ivuxolimab in advanced cancers. Clones were sequenced by immunoSEQ multiplex PCR, and TCRdb holds only the in-frame ones, with some missing. The sample lists 55,000 to 65,000 clones; about 88% were seen once. This specimen was CD4+ or CD8+ T cells sorted from blood, taken in a trial of the OX40 agonist ivuxolimab. The receptors were gathered from an adult with an advanced solid tumor such as melanoma, head and neck, liver or kidney cancer.

The rearrangement links TRBV5-6 to TRBJ1-2; the match to TRBD1 covers 12 bases. Germline V gene sequence: CDR1 SGHDT, CDR2 YYEEEE. The junction had 3 bases not matched to a gene; V was cut back by 4 bases and J by 5 bases. The CDR3 has 14 residues. This chain's CDR3 is CASSRGQGAYGYTF. The CDR3 region has the DNA TGTGCCAGCAGCAGGGGACAGGGGGCGTATGGCTACACCTTC.

The J gene is TRBJ1-2, the V gene TRBV11-1; D unresolved. The V end lost 1 base, the J end lost 2 bases, and 5 bases lay between the germline ends. Germline CDR1 reads SGHAT; CDR2 reads FQDESV (reference sequence). The CDR3 runs to 13 residues. The CDR3 DNA follows: TGTGCCAGCAGCTTAGATGAGAACTATGGCTACACCTTC. Translating it yields CASSLDENYGYTF.

This clone appeared a few times. The chain uses TRBV6-6 and TRBJ2-2; 7 bases fit TRBD2. This CDR3 is 14 amino acids long. The J segment lost 5 bases and the V segment lost 7 bases, leaving 7 bases of the junction unmatched. Germline CDR1 is MNHNY and CDR2 is SVGAGI (reference sequence). CDR3 coding DNA: TGTGCCAGCAACATAGGGACTACTACCGGGGAGCTGTTTTTT. It translates to CASNIGTTTGELFF.

Sample share makes this clone medium-sized. CDR3 DNA sequence: TGTGCCAGCAGCGGACAGGGGGACGGGGAGCTGTTTTTT. Translating it yields CASSGQGDGELFF. This rearrangement joins TRBV6-4 to TRBJ2-2, with TRBD1 matching 10 bases. Germline trimming cut 6 bases from V and 7 bases from J; bases unmatched to any gene: 2. The germline V gene encodes CDR1 MRHNA and CDR2 SNTAGT. This CDR3 spans 13 amino acids.

V and J are TRBV5-5 and TRBJ2-1; D may be TRBD1 or TRBD2 (5 bases each). The CDR3 covers 12 residues. The ends were cut back, 2 bases at V and 14 bases at J, with 14 bases in the middle. Germline V gene data show CDR1 as SGHKS and CDR2 as YYEKEE (reference sequence). This chain's CDR3 is CASSFSRGYEFF. The CDR3 DNA reads as TGTGCCAGCAGCTTTTCTCGGGGCTACGAGTTCTTC.

This clone has just a few counts. This sequence joins TRBV11-2 and TRBJ2-3; D remains unclear. The germline V gene has CDR1 SGHAT and CDR2 FQNNGV. The CDR3 covers 14 residues. V was clipped by 0 bases and J by 5 bases, with 9 bases between them. The CDR3 DNA reads TGTGCCAGCAGCTTAGATGGACGAGTAGATACGCAGTATTTT. It encodes CASSLDGRVDTQYF.

V is TRBV11-2 and J is TRBJ2-1, with D possibly TRBD2 on 7 matching bases. V gave up 1 base and J gave up 5 bases, with 15 bases separating them. The CDR3 runs to 16 residues. CDR1 and CDR2 (germline): SGHAT, FQNNGV. The CDR3, as DNA: TGTGCCAGCAGCTTAGTCCCGGGGGGCCTCGACAATGAGCAGTTCTTC. This sequence encodes CASSLVPGGLDNEQFF.

The chain recombines TRBV7-2 with TRBJ2-4; either TRBD1 or TRBD2 may supply D (6 bases each). V was cut by 5 bases and J by 1 base, with 12 bases left in between. CDR1 SGHTA and CDR2 FQGNSA come from the germline V gene. The CDR3 totals 15 residues. This CDR3 is CASSGGRVAKNIQYF. CDR3 sequence (DNA): TGTGCCAGCAGCGGGGGGCGCGTGGCCAAAAACATTCAGTACTTC. Using reference TRBV7-2 and TRBJ2-4 for the parts outside the CDR3, the full variable domain is GAGVSQSPSNKVTEKGKDVELRCDPISGHTALYWYRQSLGQGLEFLIYFQGNSAPDKSGLPSDRFSAERTGGSVSTLTIQRTQQEDSAVYLCASSGGRVAKNIQYFGAGTRLSVL.

V is TRBV5-1 and J is TRBJ1-2; D possibly corresponds to TRBD1 (5 bases). Trimming took off 0 bases at V and 4 bases at J, with 10 bases between the two ends. The germline gives CDR1 SGHRS, CDR2 YFSETQ. The CDR3 is made up of 14 amino acids. CDR3 sequence: CASSLAQGSYGYTF. As DNA, the CDR3 is TGCGCCAGCAGCTTGGCCCAGGGATCCTATGGCTACACCTTC.

The chain recombines TRBV7-2 with TRBJ2-7; D is undetermined. Trimming pared 1 base from V and 6 bases from J, leaving 13 bases between. The germline V gene has CDR1 SGHTA and CDR2 FQGNSA. The CDR3 contains 14 residues. CDR3 amino acids: CASSLGPLGGEQYF. The CDR3 DNA sequence: TGTGCCAGCAGCTTAGGCCCCCTTGGCGGCGAGCAGTACTTC.

In its sample, this clone ranks as medium-sized. This chain uses TRBV4-2 with TRBJ1-6; 9 nucleotides match TRBD1. This CDR3 is built from 16 residues. The V gene's germline CDR1 is LGHNA and CDR2 YNFKEQ. V gave up 0 bases and J gave up 10 bases; unmatched junction bases: 7. The chain's CDR3 is CASSQEAQGAGSPLHF. For the CDR3, the DNA is TGTGCCAGCAGCCAAGAGGCACAGGGGGCTGGGTCACCCCTCCACTTT.

The chain joins TRBV4-2 to TRBJ2-3; 12 bases agree with TRBD1. CDR3 length equals 13 residues. Germline V lookup: CDR1 LGHNA, CDR2 YNFKEQ. Trimming at V came to 8 bases and at J to 4 bases, leaving 1 base not matched to a gene. The CDR3 DNA is TGTGCCAGCGGGACAGGGGGCCCAGATACGCAGTATTTT. It yields the protein CASGTGGPDTQYF.

For the CDR3, the DNA is TGTGCCAGCAGTTTGTCCCAGGAGTATAGAAACACCATATATTTT. Residues: CASSLSQEYRNTIYF. The V call is TRBV28, the J call TRBJ1-3; D ambiguous. V dropped 3 bases and J dropped 5 bases, with 14 bases sitting between them. Germline assignment: CDR1 MDHEN and CDR2 SYDVKM. This CDR3 region has 15 residues.

V gene TRBV2 combines with J gene TRBJ2-2; maybe TRBD2 (5 bases). This CDR3 has 16 amino acids. V lost 4 bases and J lost 4, with 16 bases in between. Germline V lookup: CDR1 SNHLY, CDR2 FYNNEI. The CDR3 region is CASSGSAGSPTGELFF. The CDR3 coding sequence is TGTGCCAGCAGTGGAAGTGCGGGCAGTCCCACCGGGGAGCTGTTTTTT.

The chain recombines TRBV29-1 with TRBJ1-2; D unclear. Germline lookup yields CDR1 SQVTM and CDR2 ANQGSEA. Trimming shortened V by 4 bases and J by 6 bases, and 9 bases separated the two germline ends. This CDR3 contains 11 residues. The CDR3 region is CSVGGRNGYTF. The CDR3 DNA sequence: TGCAGCGTTGGGGGTAGAAATGGCTACACCTTC.

V and J are TRBV7-2 and TRBJ2-4; maybe TRBD2 (6 bases). This CDR3 spans 16 amino acids. V was shortened by 4 bases and J by 0 bases, with 13 bases between the two germline ends. The V gene's germline CDR1 is SGHTA and CDR2 FQGNSA. The DNA of the CDR3 is TGTGCCAGCAGCTCCCGCACGGGACTAGCCAAAAACATTCAGTACTTC. Translated, it gives CASSSRTGLAKNIQYF. The full variable domain, completed using reference TRBV7-2 and TRBJ2-4, is GAGVSQSPSNKVTEKGKDVELRCDPISGHTALYWYRQSLGQGLEFLIYFQGNSAPDKSGLPSDRFSAERTGGSVSTLTIQRTQQEDSAVYLCASSSRTGLAKNIQYFGAGTRLSVL.

This clone was detected only a few times. The chain couples TRBV27 to TRBJ2-3; no reliable D call. Germline loops: CDR1 MNHEY, CDR2 SMNVEV (reference sequence). The CDR3 is 12 residues long. Trimming cost V 3 bases and J 11 bases, with 12 bases left between them. CDR3 sequence: CASSLGGQGQYF. The DNA for the CDR3 is TGTGCCAGCAGTTTGGGTGGTCAAGGGCAGTATTTT.

The V and J genes are TRBV4-3 and TRBJ1-1; unclear D gene. This CDR3 spans 14 amino acids. The ends were cut back, 1 base at V and 5 bases at J, with 11 bases in the middle. Germline CDR1 reads LGHNA; CDR2 reads YSLEER. In nucleotides, the CDR3 is TGCGCCAGCAGCCAAGGGACGCTAGGGACTGAAGCTTTCTTT. It yields the protein CASSQGTLGTEAFF.

The chain employs TRBV11-3 and TRBJ2-3, with 9 bases that match TRBD1. CDR1 is SGHNT and CDR2 is YENEEA in the germline V gene. The CDR3 spans 13 residues. With V trimmed by 9 bases and J by 3 bases, 4 bases remained unmatched. As DNA, the CDR3 is TGTGCCAGTCGGGGGACAGGGACAGATACGCAGTATTTT. Residues: CASRGTGTDTQYF.

The chain combines TRBV2 with TRBJ1-1; D may be TRBD1 (6 bases). The CDR3 spans 14 residues. Germline V CDR1 and CDR2: SNHLY, FYNNEI. V lost 4 bases and J 0 bases, leaving 9 bases between the germline ends. CDR3: CASSGAGVNTEAFF. As DNA, the CDR3 is TGTGCCAGCAGTGGGGCAGGGGTGAACACTGAAGCTTTCTTT.

The rearrangement links TRBV5-1 to TRBJ2-5; TRBD1 agrees at 7 bases. Germline V CDR1 and CDR2: SGHRS, YFSETQ. This CDR3 spans 14 amino acids. J gave up 2 bases and V 4 bases, and 5 bases lay outside the gene matches. As DNA, the CDR3 is TGCGCCAGCAGCCGAGGGACAGTTCAAGAGACCCAGTACTTC. Residues: CASSRGTVQETQYF.

V usage is TRBV11-1 and J usage is TRBJ2-3; D is perhaps TRBD2 (6 bases). CDR3 length equals 13 residues. Trimming shortened V by 3 bases and J by 6 bases, and 10 bases separated the two germline ends. The germline gives CDR1 SGHAT, CDR2 FQDESV (reference sequence). The CDR3 DNA sequence: TGTGCCAGCAGCTTCGTTCGGGGGGATACGCAGTATTTT. Translation: CASSFVRGDTQYF.

The J gene is TRBJ2-1, the V gene TRBV19; D not certain. Germline V CDR1 and CDR2: LNHDA, SQIVND (reference sequence). Between the trimmed V and J ends, which lost 1 base and 6 bases, there was a span of 13 bases. The CDR3 loop spans 15 amino acids. The CDR3: CASSIGPGGFNEQFF. The CDR3 DNA reads as TGTGCCAGTAGTATAGGGCCCGGTGGGTTCAATGAGCAGTTCTTC. The full variable domain, in which reference TRBV19 and TRBJ2-1 provide the parts outside the CDR3, is DGGITQSPKYLFRKEGQNVTLSCEQNLNHDAMYWYRQDPGQGLRLIYYSQIVNDFQKGDIAEGYSVSREKKESFPLTVTSAQKNPTAFYLCASSIGPGGFNEQFFGPGTRLTVL.

This chain connects TRBV7-3 to TRBJ1-2, with TRBD1 matching 8 bases. Germline trimming cut 3 bases from V and 5 bases from J; bases unmatched to any gene: 2. The CDR3 sequence is 13 residues long. The germline CDR1 and CDR2 sequences are SGHTA and FQGTGA. The DNA of the CDR3 is TGTGCCAGCAGCTTCGGACAGGGTTATGGCTACACCTTC. It codes for CASSFGQGYGYTF.